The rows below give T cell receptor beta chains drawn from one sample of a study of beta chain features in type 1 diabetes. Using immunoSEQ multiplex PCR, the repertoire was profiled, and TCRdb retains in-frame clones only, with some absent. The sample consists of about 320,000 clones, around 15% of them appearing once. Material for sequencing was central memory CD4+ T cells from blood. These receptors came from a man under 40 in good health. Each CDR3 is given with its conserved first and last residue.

CDR3aa: CASSGPGSYGYTF
j_gene: TRBJ1-2
v_gene: TRBV6-5

CDR3aa: CASSLQGQSGETQYF
j_gene: TRBJ2-5
v_gene: TRBV5-1

CDR3aa: CSVEVKGSAEAFF
j_gene: TRBJ1-1
v_gene: TRBV29-1

CDR3aa: CASRFSVATGELFF
j_gene: TRBJ2-2
v_gene: TRBV6-1

CDR3aa: CASSELAGGGETQYF
j_gene: TRBJ2-5
v_gene: TRBV6-1

CDR3aa: CASSLLGAASGKNTDTQYF
j_gene: TRBJ2-3
v_gene: TRBV5-4

CDR3aa: CASSIEGGWNYNEQFF
j_gene: TRBJ2-1
v_gene: TRBV19

CDR3aa: CASSSIRGLHTQYF
j_gene: TRBJ2-3
v_gene: TRBV7-9

CDR3aa: CASSADRGTEAFF
j_gene: TRBJ1-1
v_gene: TRBV7-2

CDR3aa: CASSQDSYNDSPLHF
j_gene: TRBJ1-6
v_gene: TRBV5-5

CDR3aa: CASSLGGQGRVGANVLTF
j_gene: TRBJ2-6
v_gene: TRBV7-9

CDR3aa: CASSFGTSGPGNEQFF
j_gene: TRBJ2-1
v_gene: TRBV27

CDR3aa: CASSYSTQGNIQYF
j_gene: TRBJ2-4
v_gene: TRBV6-5

CDR3aa: CASNAAPSSPRQFF
j_gene: TRBJ2-1
v_gene: TRBV7-3

CDR3aa: CASSIVHNTGHGELFF
j_gene: TRBJ2-2
v_gene: TRBV19

CDR3aa: CSGGRETQYF
j_gene: TRBJ2-5
v_gene: TRBV20-1

CDR3aa: CASSVGGEITEAFF
j_gene: TRBJ1-1
v_gene: TRBV25-1

CDR3aa: CASSLPLSSGNTIYF
j_gene: TRBJ1-3
v_gene: TRBV28

CDR3aa: CASSSRGDYYEQYF
j_gene: TRBJ2-7
v_gene: TRBV5-1

CDR3aa: CASSRRGAGTDTQYF
j_gene: TRBJ2-3
v_gene: TRBV7-2

CDR3aa: CASSQDFGTVGYTF
j_gene: TRBJ1-2
v_gene: TRBV4-1

CDR3aa: CASSQGAEGERETQYF
j_gene: TRBJ2-5
v_gene: TRBV4-2

CDR3aa: CASTSGAVGELFF
j_gene: TRBJ2-2
v_gene: TRBV2

CDR3aa: CASMGPRYTF
j_gene: TRBJ1-2
v_gene: TRBV6-5

CDR3aa: CASSRGLQGSAFF
j_gene: TRBJ1-1
v_gene: TRBV14

CDR3aa: CATKKLAEASGQNEQFF
j_gene: TRBJ2-1
v_gene: TRBV10-3

CDR3aa: CASSEKARGSSEQYF
j_gene: TRBJ2-7
v_gene: TRBV2

CDR3aa: CASSPGGLAGWNEQFF
j_gene: TRBJ2-1
v_gene: TRBV18

CDR3aa: CASSLTGQRSGANVLTF
j_gene: TRBJ2-6
v_gene: TRBV5-1

CDR3aa: CASSLVRENYGYTF
j_gene: TRBJ1-2
v_gene: TRBV5-4

CDR3aa: CASTLAGLGYEQYF
j_gene: TRBJ2-7
v_gene: TRBV6-5

CDR3aa: CAWSSWGDSSGNTIYF
j_gene: TRBJ1-3
v_gene: TRBV30

CDR3aa: CASSRRTSTGELFF
j_gene: TRBJ2-2
v_gene: TRBV5-6

CDR3aa: CASSKTAGGKDTQYF
j_gene: TRBJ2-3
v_gene: TRBV6-1

CDR3aa: CASSFGAGSFGYTF
j_gene: TRBJ1-2
v_gene: TRBV27

CDR3aa: CASSFSGLYEQYF
j_gene: TRBJ2-7
v_gene: TRBV27

CDR3aa: CASSFGTPGSSSYTF
j_gene: TRBJ1-2
v_gene: TRBV7-2

CDR3aa: CASTPSGGPQETQYF
j_gene: TRBJ2-5
v_gene: TRBV5-6

CDR3aa: CASNTGSQETQYF
j_gene: TRBJ2-5
v_gene: TRBV14

CDR3aa: CASRRQTTDTQYF
j_gene: TRBJ2-3
v_gene: TRBV7-3

CDR3aa: CASSSPGARQYF
j_gene: TRBJ2-5
v_gene: TRBV27

CDR3aa: CASSRSSQGPTGELFF
j_gene: TRBJ2-2
v_gene: TRBV5-1

CDR3aa: CASSQGGVYGNQPQHF
j_gene: TRBJ1-5
v_gene: TRBV4-3

CDR3aa: CASSRGDYGYTF
j_gene: TRBJ1-2
v_gene: TRBV6-1

CDR3aa: CASSLGQGYGNQPQHF
j_gene: TRBJ1-5
v_gene: TRBV7-2

CDR3aa: CASSPQTGAFLTF
j_gene: TRBJ2-6
v_gene: TRBV5-4

CDR3aa: CASSPGLAGGITTNEQFF
j_gene: TRBJ2-1
v_gene: TRBV5-1

CDR3aa: CASSLGSSGNIQYF
j_gene: TRBJ2-4
v_gene: TRBV5-4

CDR3aa: CASSQSSGYTF
j_gene: TRBJ1-2
v_gene: TRBV7-9

CDR3aa: CASSAGARGQPQHF
j_gene: TRBJ1-5
v_gene: TRBV5-4

CDR3aa: CAWHRGDNSPLHF
j_gene: TRBJ1-6
v_gene: TRBV30

CDR3aa: CASSPSWNTEAFF
j_gene: TRBJ1-1
v_gene: TRBV14

CDR3aa: CASSPPGRNTGELFF
j_gene: TRBJ2-2
v_gene: TRBV7-2